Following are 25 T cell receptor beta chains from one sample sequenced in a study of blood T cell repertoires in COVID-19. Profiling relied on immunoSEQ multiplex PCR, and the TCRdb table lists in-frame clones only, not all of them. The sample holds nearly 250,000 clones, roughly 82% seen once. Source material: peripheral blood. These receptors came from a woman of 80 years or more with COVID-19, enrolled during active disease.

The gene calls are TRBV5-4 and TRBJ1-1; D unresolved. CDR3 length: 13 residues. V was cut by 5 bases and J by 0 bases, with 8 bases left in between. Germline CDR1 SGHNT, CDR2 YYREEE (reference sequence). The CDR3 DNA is TGTGCCAGCAGGGTAGCCATGAACACTGAAGCTTTCTTT. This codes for CASRVAMNTEAFF.

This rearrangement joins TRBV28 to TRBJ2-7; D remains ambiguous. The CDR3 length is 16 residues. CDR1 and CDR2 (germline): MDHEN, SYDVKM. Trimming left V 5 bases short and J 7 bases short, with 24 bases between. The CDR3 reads CASSPVTLSGSREQYF. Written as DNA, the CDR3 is TGTGCCAGCAGTCCCGTCACGCTAAGTGGTAGTCGGGAGCAGTACTTC.

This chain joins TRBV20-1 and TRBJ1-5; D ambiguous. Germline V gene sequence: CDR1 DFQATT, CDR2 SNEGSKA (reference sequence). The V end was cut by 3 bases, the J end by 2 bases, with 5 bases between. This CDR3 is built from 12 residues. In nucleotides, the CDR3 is TGCAGTGCTAGTGCTGGCAATCAGCCCCAGCATTTT. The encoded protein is CSASAGNQPQHF.

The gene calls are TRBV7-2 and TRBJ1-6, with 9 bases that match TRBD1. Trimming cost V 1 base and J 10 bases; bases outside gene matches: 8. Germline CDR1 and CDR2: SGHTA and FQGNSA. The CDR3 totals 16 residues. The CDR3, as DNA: TGTGCCAGCAGCTTAGAGGGACAGGGTATAGGGTCACCCCTCCACTTT. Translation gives CASSLEGQGIGSPLHF. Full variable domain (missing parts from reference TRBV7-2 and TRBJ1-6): GAGVSQSPSNKVTEKGKDVELRCDPISGHTALYWYRQSLGQGLEFLIYFQGNSAPDKSGLPSDRFSAERTGGSVSTLTIQRTQQEDSAVYLCASSLEGQGIGSPLHFGNGTRLTVT.

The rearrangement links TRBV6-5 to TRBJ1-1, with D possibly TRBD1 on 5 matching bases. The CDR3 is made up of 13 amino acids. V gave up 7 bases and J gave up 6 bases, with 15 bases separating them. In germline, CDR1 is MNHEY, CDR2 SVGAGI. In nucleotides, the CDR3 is TGTGCCAGCATCTCCCCGGGGGTCGCTGAAGCTTTCTTT. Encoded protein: CASISPGVAEAFF.

The CDR3 protein is CASSLGQADYGYTF. The CDR3 coding sequence is TGTGCCAGCAGCCTGGGACAGGCGGACTATGGCTACACCTTC. The rearrangement links TRBV7-2 to TRBJ1-2; 8 bases align to TRBD1. The germline gives CDR1 SGHTA, CDR2 FQGNSA. V shed 5 bases, J shed 3 bases, and the junction held 5 bases outside the gene matches. The CDR3 totals 14 residues.

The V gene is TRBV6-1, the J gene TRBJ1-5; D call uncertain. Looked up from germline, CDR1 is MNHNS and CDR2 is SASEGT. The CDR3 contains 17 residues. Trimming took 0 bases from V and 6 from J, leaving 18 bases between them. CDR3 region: CASSEAQVVGFAQPQHF. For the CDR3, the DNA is TGTGCCAGCAGTGAAGCCCAGGTGGTTGGCTTCGCTCAGCCCCAGCATTTT.

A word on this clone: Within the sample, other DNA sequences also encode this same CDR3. The CDR3 DNA sequence: TGTGCCAGCTCACCACTGACAGGTAACACTGAAGCTTTCTTT. This codes for CASSPLTGNTEAFF. The chain combines TRBV18 with TRBJ1-1, with D possibly TRBD1 on 6 matching bases. With 1 base removed from V and 2 bases from J, the gap between germline ends came to 8 bases. This CDR3 has 14 amino acids. The germline gives CDR1 KGHSH, CDR2 LQKENI.

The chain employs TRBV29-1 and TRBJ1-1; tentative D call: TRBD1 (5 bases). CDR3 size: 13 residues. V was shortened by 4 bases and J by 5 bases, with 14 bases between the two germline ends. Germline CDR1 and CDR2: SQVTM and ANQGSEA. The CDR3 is CSVAGNPGTEAFF. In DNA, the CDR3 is TGCAGCGTTGCTGGCAACCCAGGGACTGAAGCTTTCTTT.

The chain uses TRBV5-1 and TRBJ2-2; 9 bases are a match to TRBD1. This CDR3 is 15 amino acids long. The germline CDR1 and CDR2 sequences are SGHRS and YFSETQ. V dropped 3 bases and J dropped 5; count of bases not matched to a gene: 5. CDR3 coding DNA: TGCGCCAGCAGCTCCGACAGGGGGTCAACCGGGGAGCTGTTTTTT. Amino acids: CASSSDRGSTGELFF.

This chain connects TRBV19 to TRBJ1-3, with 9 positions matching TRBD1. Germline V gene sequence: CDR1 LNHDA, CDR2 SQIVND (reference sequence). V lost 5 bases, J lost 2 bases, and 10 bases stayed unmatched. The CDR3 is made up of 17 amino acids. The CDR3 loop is CASSSSYGTGTGNTIYF. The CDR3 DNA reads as TGTGCCAGTAGTTCTTCCTACGGGACAGGGACTGGAAACACCATATATTTT.

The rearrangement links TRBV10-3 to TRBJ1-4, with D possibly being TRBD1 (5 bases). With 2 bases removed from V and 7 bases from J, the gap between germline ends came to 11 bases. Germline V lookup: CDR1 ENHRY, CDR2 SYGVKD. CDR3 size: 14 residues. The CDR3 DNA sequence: TGTGCCATCAGTGAGGCCGGGGGGATTGAAAAACTGTTTTTT. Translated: CAISEAGGIEKLFF.

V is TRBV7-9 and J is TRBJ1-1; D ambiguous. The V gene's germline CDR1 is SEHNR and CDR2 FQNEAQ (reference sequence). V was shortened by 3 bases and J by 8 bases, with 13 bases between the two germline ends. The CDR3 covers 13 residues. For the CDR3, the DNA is TGTGCCAGCAGCTTCAGCGGTCCGGGGGAAGCTTTCTTT. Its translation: CASSFSGPGEAFF.

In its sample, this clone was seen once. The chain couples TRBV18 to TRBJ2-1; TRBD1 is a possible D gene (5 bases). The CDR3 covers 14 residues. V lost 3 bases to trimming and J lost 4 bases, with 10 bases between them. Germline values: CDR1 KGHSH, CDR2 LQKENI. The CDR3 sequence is CASSPSTAYNEQFF. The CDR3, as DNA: TGTGCCAGCTCACCCTCGACAGCGTACAATGAGCAGTTCTTC.

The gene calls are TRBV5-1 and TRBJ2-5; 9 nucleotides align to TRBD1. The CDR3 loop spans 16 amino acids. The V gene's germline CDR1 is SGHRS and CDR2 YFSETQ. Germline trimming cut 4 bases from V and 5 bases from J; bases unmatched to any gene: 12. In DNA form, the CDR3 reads TGCGCCAGCAGCGCCGAAGGTACAGGGGGCAAGGAGACCCAGTACTTC. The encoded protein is CASSAEGTGGKETQYF.

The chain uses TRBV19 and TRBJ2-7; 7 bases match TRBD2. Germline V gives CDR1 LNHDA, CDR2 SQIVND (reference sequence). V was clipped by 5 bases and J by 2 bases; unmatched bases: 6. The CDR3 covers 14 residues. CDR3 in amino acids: CASSLLARAYEQYF. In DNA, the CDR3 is TGTGCCAGTAGTCTACTAGCGAGAGCCTACGAGCAGTACTTC. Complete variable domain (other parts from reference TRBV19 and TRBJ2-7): DGGITQSPKYLFRKEGQNVTLSCEQNLNHDAMYWYRQDPGQGLRLIYYSQIVNDFQKGDIAEGYSVSREKKESFPLTVTSAQKNPTAFYLCASSLLARAYEQYFGPGTRLTVT.

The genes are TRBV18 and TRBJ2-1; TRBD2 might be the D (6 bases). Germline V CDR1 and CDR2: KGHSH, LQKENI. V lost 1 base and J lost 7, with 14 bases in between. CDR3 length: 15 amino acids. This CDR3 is CASSPLSSTSNEQFF. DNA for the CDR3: TGTGCCAGCTCACCACTCAGCTCGACTAGTAATGAGCAGTTCTTC.

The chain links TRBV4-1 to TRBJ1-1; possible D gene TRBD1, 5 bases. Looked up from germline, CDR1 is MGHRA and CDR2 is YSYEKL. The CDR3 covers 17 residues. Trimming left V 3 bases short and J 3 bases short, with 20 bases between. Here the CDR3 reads CASSQAEGVRGDTEAFF. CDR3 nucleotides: TGCGCCAGCAGCCAGGCGGAGGGAGTTCGGGGGGACACTGAAGCTTTCTTT.

CDR3 in DNA: TGCGCCAGCAGCCGCCCCCGGGACAGTCCCAATCAGCCCCAGCATTTT. It specifies CASSRPRDSPNQPQHF. The rearrangement links TRBV23-1 to TRBJ1-5; 7 bases map to TRBD1. TRBV23-1 is classed as an ORF, of uncertain function. The trim removed 6 bases at V and 3 bases at J, leaving 11 bases unmatched. This CDR3 comprises 16 residues.

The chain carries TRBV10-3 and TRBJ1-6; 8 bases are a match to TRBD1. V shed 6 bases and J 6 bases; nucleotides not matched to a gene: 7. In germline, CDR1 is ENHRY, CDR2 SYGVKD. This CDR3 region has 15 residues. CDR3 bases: TGTGCCATCAGGTTGGACAGGGAGAGTAATTCACCCCTCCACTTT. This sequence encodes CAIRLDRESNSPLHF.

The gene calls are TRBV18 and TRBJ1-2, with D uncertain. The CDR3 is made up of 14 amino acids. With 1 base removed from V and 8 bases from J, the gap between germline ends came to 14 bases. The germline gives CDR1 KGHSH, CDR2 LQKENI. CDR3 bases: TGTGCCAGCTCACCACAGATGGCGTCGGAGGGCTACACCTTC. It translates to CASSPQMASEGYTF.

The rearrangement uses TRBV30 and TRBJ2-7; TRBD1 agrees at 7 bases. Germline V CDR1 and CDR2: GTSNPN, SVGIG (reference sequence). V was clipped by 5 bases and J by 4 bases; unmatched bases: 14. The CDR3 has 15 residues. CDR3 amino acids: CAWAEMDRRGYEQYF. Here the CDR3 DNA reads TGTGCCTGGGCGGAAATGGACAGGAGAGGTTACGAGCAGTACTTC.

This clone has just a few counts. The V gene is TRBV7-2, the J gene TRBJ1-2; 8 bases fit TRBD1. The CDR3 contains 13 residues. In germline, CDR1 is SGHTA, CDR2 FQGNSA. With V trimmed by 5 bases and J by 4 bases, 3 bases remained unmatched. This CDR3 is CASSGQGGYGYTF. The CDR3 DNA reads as TGTGCCAGCAGCGGACAGGGAGGCTATGGCTACACCTTC. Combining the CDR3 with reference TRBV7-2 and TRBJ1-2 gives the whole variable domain GAGVSQSPSNKVTEKGKDVELRCDPISGHTALYWYRQSLGQGLEFLIYFQGNSAPDKSGLPSDRFSAERTGGSVSTLTIQRTQQEDSAVYLCASSGQGGYGYTFGSGTRLTVV.

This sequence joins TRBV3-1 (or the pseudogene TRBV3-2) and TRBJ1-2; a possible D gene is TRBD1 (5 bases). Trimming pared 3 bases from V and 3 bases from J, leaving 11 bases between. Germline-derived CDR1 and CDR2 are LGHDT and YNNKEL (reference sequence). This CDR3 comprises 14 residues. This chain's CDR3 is CASSHLGADYGYTF. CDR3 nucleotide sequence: TGTGCCAGCAGCCATTTAGGGGCGGACTATGGCTACACCTTC.

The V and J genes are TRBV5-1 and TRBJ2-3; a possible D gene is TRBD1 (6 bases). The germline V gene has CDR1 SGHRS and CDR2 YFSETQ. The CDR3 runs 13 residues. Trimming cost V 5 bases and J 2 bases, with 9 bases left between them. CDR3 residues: CASRWDTTDTQYF. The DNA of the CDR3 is TGCGCCAGCAGGTGGGACACCACAGATACGCAGTATTTT.